A selection of T cell receptor beta chains follows, all from one sample in a study of PD-L1 blockade in urothelial cancer. Some clones are missing from TCRdb's copy, which holds only in-frame ones; the method was immunoSEQ multiplex PCR. The sample comprises 70,000 or so clones, roughly 90% of which are singletons, and 3.5% to 5% rests with the top ten. The sequences come from PBMCs, collected around atezolizumab (anti-PD-L1) treatment. The receptors stem from an older man with urothelial cancer. Each CDR3 is given with its conserved first and last residue. D genes are given only for firm matches. Clone size, where shown, is once, few, many, or a class for clones that have expanded.

D	V	size	J	CDR3	DNA
TRBD2	TRBV6-1	.	TRBJ2-1	CASSELAGGPGEQFF	TGTGCCAGCAGTGAACTAGCGGGAGGGCCAGGGGAGCAGTTCTTC
.	TRBV7-3	.	TRBJ2-2	CASSPSIQGRGGRNTGELFF	TGTGCCAGCAGCCCGAGCATACAGGGAAGAGGAGGTCGGAACACCGGGGAGCTGTTTTTT
TRBD2	TRBV5-1	.	TRBJ2-3	CASSGSGRADTQYF	TGCGCCAGCAGCGGTAGCGGGAGAGCAGATACGCAGTATTTT
.	TRBV6-5	.	TRBJ1-1	CASTSQRQQVTEAFF	TGTGCCAGCACCTCACAACGGCAACAGGTCACTGAAGCTTTCTTT
TRBD2	TRBV18	.	TRBJ2-1	CASSALVLAGGNNEQFF	TGTGCCAGCTCAGCACTCGTACTAGCGGGAGGAAACAATGAGCAGTTCTTC
TRBD1	TRBV10-3	.	TRBJ2-1	CAIRGQGDNEQFF	TGTGCCATCAGGGGACAGGGGGACAATGAGCAGTTCTTC
TRBD2	TRBV7-3	.	TRBJ2-1	CASSFSGSSYNEQFF	TGTGCCAGCAGCTTTAGCGGGAGCTCCTACAATGAGCAGTTCTTC
.	TRBV7-3	.	TRBJ2-3	CASSLMAGDTQYF	TGTGCCAGCAGCTTAATGGCAGGAGATACGCAGTATTTT
TRBD1	TRBV18	.	TRBJ2-7	CASSPQGAKDEQYF	TGTGCCAGCTCACCACAGGGGGCCAAGGACGAGCAGTACTTC
.	TRBV7-7	.	TRBJ2-2	CASSPFLVAELFF	TGTGCCAGCAGCCCCTTTCTAGTGGCGGAGCTGTTTTTT
TRBD1	TRBV23-1	few	TRBJ1-2	CASRGQGFNGYTF	TGCGCCAGCAGGGGACAGGGTTTTAATGGCTACACCTTC
.	TRBV5-5	.	TRBJ2-5	CASSFGGEETQYF	TGTGCCAGCAGCTTTGGAGGTGAGGAGACCCAGTACTTC
TRBD1	TRBV5-1	.	TRBJ1-2	CASSSDRGTRLDYGYTF	TGCGCCAGCAGCTCGGACAGGGGTACCCGGCTAGACTATGGCTACACCTTC
.	TRBV16	.	TRBJ2-7	CASSQSSAYEQYF	TGTGCCAGCAGCCAATCCAGTGCCTACGAGCAGTACTTC
.	TRBV5-1	.	TRBJ1-1	CASSSPRQDRRGTEAFF	TGCGCCAGCAGCTCCCCAAGGCAGGATAGAAGGGGGACTGAAGCTTTCTTT
.	TRBV5-1	.	TRBJ1-1	CASSPGHQNTEAFF	TGCGCCAGCAGCCCGGGACATCAGAACACTGAAGCTTTCTTT
.	TRBV7-8	.	TRBJ2-5	CASSPVGVEETQYF	TGTGCCAGCAGCCCCGTCGGGGTCGAAGAGACCCAGTACTTC
.	TRBV28	.	TRBJ2-2	CASRLGAPRGELFF	TGTGCCAGCAGGCTAGGCGCTCCAAGGGGGGAGCTGTTTTTT
TRBD2	TRBV10-2	.	TRBJ2-7	CASSHVGLAGAYEQYF	TGCGCCAGCAGCCATGTGGGACTAGCGGGAGCATACGAGCAGTACTTC
TRBD1	TRBV28	.	TRBJ1-5	CATWGGTGIRHQPQHF	TGTGCCACGTGGGGCGGGACAGGAATCCGCCATCAGCCCCAGCATTTT
.	TRBV7-3	.	TRBJ1-1	CASSLGQSKEAFF	TGTGCCAGCAGCCTTGGACAGTCGAAAGAAGCTTTCTTT
TRBD1	TRBV2	.	TRBJ1-1	CASRGQGSGTEAFF	TGTGCCAGCAGAGGACAGGGGAGTGGCACTGAAGCTTTCTTT
.	TRBV5-4	.	TRBJ1-3	CASSFSGGSGNTIYF	TGTGCCAGCAGCTTCTCGGGGGGCTCTGGAAACACCATATATTTT
TRBD2	TRBV5-4	.	TRBJ2-7	CASSPGTTDYYEQYF	TGTGCCAGCAGCCCGGGGACTACCGACTACTACGAGCAGTACTTC
.	TRBV19	.	TRBJ2-4	CASSIGGRGGAESKNIQYF	TGTGCCAGTAGTATAGGGGGTCGAGGGGGGGCGGAATCCAAAAACATTCAGTACTTC
.	TRBV9	once	TRBJ1-1	CASSGGQSMNTEAFF	TGTGCCAGCAGCGGAGGACAGTCAATGAACACTGAAGCTTTCTTT
TRBD1	TRBV6-5	.	TRBJ2-3	CASSKNGQVLGTQYF	TGTGCCAGCAGTAAAAATGGACAGGTACTGGGTACGCAGTATTTT
.	TRBV2	.	TRBJ2-7	CASSRDTYEQYF	TGTGCCAGCAGTCGGGACACCTACGAGCAGTACTTC
TRBD2	TRBV6-1	.	TRBJ2-1	CASSELISGLAYYNEQFF	TGTGCCAGCAGTGAATTGATTTCTGGACTAGCGTACTACAATGAGCAGTTCTTC
.	TRBV5-1	.	TRBJ2-1	CASSFGVLTDEQFF	TGCGCCAGCAGCTTCGGAGTCCTAACGGATGAGCAGTTCTTC
TRBD2	TRBV5-4	.	TRBJ2-3	CASSPVGAGGHTQYF	TGTGCCAGCAGCCCGGTTGGAGCGGGAGGGCATACGCAGTATTTT
.	TRBV20-1	.	TRBJ1-2	CSATGVYGYTF	TGCAGTGCTACAGGGGTATATGGCTACACCTTC
.	TRBV7-8	.	TRBJ2-7	CASSVDSPYEQYF	TGTGCCAGCAGTGTGGACAGTCCCTACGAGCAGTACTTC
.	TRBV10-3	.	TRBJ1-3	CAIRQPSGNTIYF	TGTGCTATCCGACAGCCCTCTGGAAACACCATATATTTT
TRBD2	TRBV19	.	TRBJ2-2	CACQRLAGGTNTGELFF	TGTGCCTGTCAAAGACTAGCGGGAGGGACGAACACCGGGGAGCTGTTTTTT
.	TRBV5-4	.	TRBJ2-1	CASSLEGPRGNEQFF	TGTGCCAGCAGCTTGGAAGGGCCCCGGGGCAATGAGCAGTTCTTC
.	TRBV6-1	.	TRBJ1-1	CASLFLPSEAFF	TGTGCCAGCTTATTCCTCCCTTCTGAAGCTTTCTTT
.	TRBV9	.	TRBJ2-7	CASSAGDRFGDYPSYEQYF	TGTGCCAGCAGCGCCGGGGACAGGTTCGGGGACTATCCCTCCTACGAGCAGTACTTC
.	TRBV7-3	.	TRBJ2-1	CASSLGLLNEQFF	TGTGCCAGCAGCCTCGGACTCCTCAATGAGCAGTTCTTC
TRBD1	TRBV19	.	TRBJ2-3	CASSLGQGTDTQYF	TGTGCCAGTAGTTTGGGACAGGGTACAGATACGCAGTATTTT
TRBD1	TRBV2	.	TRBJ2-7	CASHTGTATYEQYF	TGTGCCAGTCATACCGGGACAGCTACGTACGAGCAGTACTTC
TRBD2	TRBV7-9	.	TRBJ2-2	CASSLGVSGTNTGELFF	TGTGCCAGCAGCTTAGGGGTTAGCGGGACGAACACCGGGGAGCTGTTTTTT
TRBD1	TRBV11-2	.	TRBJ2-7	CASSTTGGREQYF	TGTGCCAGCAGCACAACAGGGGGCCGGGAGCAGTACTTC
.	TRBV21-1	.	TRBJ1-2	CASSLDIPYGYTF	TGTGCCAGCAGCCTTGACATCCCCTATGGCTACACCTTC
.	TRBV7-3	.	TRBJ2-7	CASSFPHPLGPLSSYEQYF	TGTGCCAGCAGCTTTCCTCACCCGCTGGGGCCCCTAAGCTCCTACGAGCAGTACTTC
TRBD2	TRBV10-3	.	TRBJ2-2	CAISEGTRTSGRVGELFF	TGTGCCATCAGTGAGGGAACCCGGACTAGCGGGAGAGTCGGGGAGCTGTTTTTT
.	TRBV28	.	TRBJ2-1	CASRVDSQGTFF	TGTGCCAGCAGGGTCGACTCCCAAGGCACGTTCTTC
TRBD1	TRBV13	.	TRBJ1-3	CASSLHGTGGNTIYF	TGTGCCAGCAGCTTACACGGGACAGGGGGAAACACCATATATTTT
TRBD1	TRBV10-1	.	TRBJ1-2	CASSRGQGGTNYGYTF	TGCGCCAGCAGTCGGGGACAGGGCGGAACTAACTATGGCTACACCTTC
TRBD1	TRBV18	.	TRBJ2-7	CASSLRTGGTYEQYF	TGTGCCAGCTCACTTAGGACAGGGGGCACCTACGAGCAGTACTTC
TRBD1	TRBV25-1	.	TRBJ2-5	CASSAWTGVSRETQYF	TGTGCCAGCAGTGCGTGGACAGGGGTATCGCGGGAGACCCAGTACTTC
.	TRBV30	.	TRBJ1-5	CAWSVGQGGQPQHF	TGTGCCTGGAGTGTAGGGCAGGGAGGCCAGCCCCAGCATTTT
.	TRBV5-1	.	TRBJ2-1	CASSLNPRGGYNEQFF	TGCGCCAGCAGCCTTAATCCCAGGGGCGGCTACAATGAGCAGTTCTTC
TRBD1	TRBV29-1	.	TRBJ2-3	CSVARRQGDGDTQYF	TGCAGCGTTGCCAGGCGACAGGGGGATGGAGATACGCAGTATTTT
.	TRBV19	.	TRBJ2-7	CASSMAPTGFNEQYF	TGTGCCAGTAGTATGGCCCCCACAGGGTTTAACGAGCAGTACTTC
.	TRBV9	.	TRBJ2-7	CASSVAGASEQYF	TGTGCCAGCAGCGTCGCAGGGGCCTCCGAGCAGTACTTC
TRBD2	TRBV9	once	TRBJ2-3	CASTGPLAGRIDTQYF	TGTGCCAGTACCGGCCCCCTAGCGGGACGCATAGATACGCAGTATTTT
.	TRBV27	.	TRBJ2-7	CASSLRAGMNEQYF	TGTGCCAGCAGTTTAAGGGCAGGGATGAACGAGCAGTACTTC
TRBD2	TRBV28	.	TRBJ2-1	CASSVAGGNNEQFF	TGTGCCAGCAGTGTAGCGGGAGGAAACAATGAGCAGTTCTTC
.	TRBV28	.	TRBJ1-2	CASSNRVDGYTF	TGTGCCAGCAGTAACAGGGTTGATGGCTACACCTTC